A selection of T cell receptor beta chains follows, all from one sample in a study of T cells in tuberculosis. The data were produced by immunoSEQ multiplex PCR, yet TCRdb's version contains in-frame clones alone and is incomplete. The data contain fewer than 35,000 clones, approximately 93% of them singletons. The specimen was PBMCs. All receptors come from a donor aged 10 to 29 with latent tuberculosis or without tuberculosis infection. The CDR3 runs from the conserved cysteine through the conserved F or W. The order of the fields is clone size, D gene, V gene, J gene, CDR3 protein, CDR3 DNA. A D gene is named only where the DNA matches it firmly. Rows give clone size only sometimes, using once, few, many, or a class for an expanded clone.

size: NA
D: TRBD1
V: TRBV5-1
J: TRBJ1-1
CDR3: CASTSTGVNTEAFF
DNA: TGCGCCAGCACCTCGACAGGGGTGAACACTGAAGCTTTCTTT

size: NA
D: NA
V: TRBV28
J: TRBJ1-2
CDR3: CASSYMDSTYGYTF
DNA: TGTGCCAGCAGCTACATGGACAGTACCTATGGCTACACCTTC

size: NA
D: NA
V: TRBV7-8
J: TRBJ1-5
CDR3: CASSFGRVGQPQHF
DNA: TGTGCCAGCAGCTTTGGGAGGGTTGGTCAGCCCCAGCATTTT

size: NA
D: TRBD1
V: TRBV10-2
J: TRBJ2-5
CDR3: CASRAIPGQGEETQYF
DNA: TGCGCCAGCAGAGCCATCCCGGGACAGGGGGAAGAGACCCAGTACTTC

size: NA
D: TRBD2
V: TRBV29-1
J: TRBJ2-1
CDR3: CSVDLTGLAEWGEQFF
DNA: TGCAGCGTTGACTTAACGGGACTAGCGGAGTGGGGTGAGCAGTTCTTC

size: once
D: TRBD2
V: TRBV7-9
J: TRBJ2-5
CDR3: CASSLGLAGDETQYF
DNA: TGTGCCAGCAGCTTAGGACTAGCGGGAGATGAGACCCAGTACTTC

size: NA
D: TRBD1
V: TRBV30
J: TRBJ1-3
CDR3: CAWSVGTHRGLGNTIYF
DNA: TGTGCCTGGAGTGTCGGAACACACAGGGGGCTTGGAAACACCATATATTTT

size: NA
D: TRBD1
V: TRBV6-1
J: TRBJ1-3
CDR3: CASSEARQGAGNTIYF
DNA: TGTGCCAGCAGTGAAGCGAGACAGGGGGCTGGAAACACCATATATTTT

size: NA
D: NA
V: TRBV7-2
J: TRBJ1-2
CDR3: CASSSYDRGYGYTF
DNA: TGTGCCAGCAGCAGTTATGATCGGGGCTATGGCTACACCTTC

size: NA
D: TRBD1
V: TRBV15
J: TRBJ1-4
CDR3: CATSYGTGNNEKLFF
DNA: TGTGCCACCAGCTATGGGACAGGGAATAATGAAAAACTGTTTTTT

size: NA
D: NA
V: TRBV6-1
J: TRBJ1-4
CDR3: CASSEVGGNEKLFF
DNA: TGTGCCAGCAGTGAAGTTGGCGGGAATGAAAAACTGTTTTTT

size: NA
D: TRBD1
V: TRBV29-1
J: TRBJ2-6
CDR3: CSVVDRAGANVLTF
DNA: TGCAGCGTCGTGGACAGGGCTGGGGCCAACGTCCTGACTTTC

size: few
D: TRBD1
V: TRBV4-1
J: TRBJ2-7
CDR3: CASSPGQGTYEQYF
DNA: TGCGCCAGCAGCCCGGGACAGGGGACATACGAGCAGTACTTC

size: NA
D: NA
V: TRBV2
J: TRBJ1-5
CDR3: CATHKDSNQPQHF
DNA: TGTGCCACCCACAAGGACAGTAATCAGCCCCAGCATTTT

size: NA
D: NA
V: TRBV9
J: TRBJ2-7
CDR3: CASSPTGAVSHEQYF
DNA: TGTGCCAGCAGCCCCACGGGAGCGGTGAGCCACGAGCAGTACTTC

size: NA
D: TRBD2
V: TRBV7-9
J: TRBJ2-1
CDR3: CASRGTRSDEQFF
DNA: TGTGCCAGCAGAGGGACTAGAAGCGATGAGCAGTTCTTC

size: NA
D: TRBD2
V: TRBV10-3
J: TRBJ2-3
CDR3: CAIRPDRELSGSATDTQYF
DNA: TGTGCCATCAGACCCGACAGGGAACTTAGCGGGAGTGCCACAGATACGCAGTATTTT

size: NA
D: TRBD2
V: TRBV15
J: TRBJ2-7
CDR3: CATSRWTSGSYEQYF
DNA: TGTGCCACCAGCAGATGGACTAGCGGGTCCTACGAGCAGTACTTC

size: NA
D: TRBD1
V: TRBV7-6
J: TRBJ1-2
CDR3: CASSPGPGGYGYTF
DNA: TGTGCCAGCAGCCCAGGTCCAGGGGGCTATGGCTACACCTTC

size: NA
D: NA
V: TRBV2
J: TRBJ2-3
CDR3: CASSEAHWRARGDTQYF
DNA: TGTGCCAGCAGTGAAGCCCACTGGCGAGCCCGCGGAGATACGCAGTATTTT

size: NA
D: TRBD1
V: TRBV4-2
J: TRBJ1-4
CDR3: CASSQDGTGDEKLFF
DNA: TGTGCCAGCAGCCAGGACGGGACAGGGGATGAAAAACTGTTTTTT

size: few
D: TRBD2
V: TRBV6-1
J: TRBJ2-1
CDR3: CATLGLAGNNEQFF
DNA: TGTGCCACCTTGGGACTAGCGGGAAACAATGAGCAGTTCTTC

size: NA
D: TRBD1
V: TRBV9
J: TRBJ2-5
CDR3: CASSVGTGEETQYF
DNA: TGTGCCAGCAGCGTAGGGACAGGGGAAGAGACCCAGTACTTC

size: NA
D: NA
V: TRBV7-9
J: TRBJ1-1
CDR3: CASSSLSGAPNTEAFF
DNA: TGTGCCAGCAGCTCCCTATCAGGGGCCCCGAACACTGAAGCTTTCTTT

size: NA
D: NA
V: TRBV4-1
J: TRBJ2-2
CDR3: CASSQGGRGVTGELFF
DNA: TGCGCCAGCAGCCAAGGGGGCAGGGGGGTCACCGGGGAGCTGTTTTTT

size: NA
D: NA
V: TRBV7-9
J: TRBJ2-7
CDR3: CASSLGGLAQYF
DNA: TGTGCCAGCAGCTTAGGAGGTTTGGCGCAGTACTTC

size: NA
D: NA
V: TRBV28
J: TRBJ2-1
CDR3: CASSSKLPSSYNEQFF
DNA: TGTGCCAGCAGTTCAAAACTACCCAGCTCCTACAATGAGCAGTTCTTC

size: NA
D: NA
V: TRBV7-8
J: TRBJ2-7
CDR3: CASRQLPTGFDEQYF
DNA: TGTGCCAGCAGACAACTTCCCACAGGGTTCGACGAGCAGTACTTC

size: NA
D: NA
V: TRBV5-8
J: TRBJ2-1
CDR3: CASSNPQFNEQFF
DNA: TGTGCCAGCAGCAATCCACAGTTTAATGAGCAGTTCTTC

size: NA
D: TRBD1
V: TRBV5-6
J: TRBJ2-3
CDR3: CASSLGGTGITDTQYF
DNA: TGTGCCAGCAGCTTGGGAGGGACAGGGATCACAGATACGCAGTATTTT

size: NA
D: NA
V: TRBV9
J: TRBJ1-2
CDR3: CASAGGFYTF
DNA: TGTGCCAGCGCGGGAGGTTTCTACACCTTC

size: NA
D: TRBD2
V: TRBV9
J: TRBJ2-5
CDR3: CASRPGTSGQETQYF
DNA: TGTGCCAGCAGACCCGGGACTAGCGGCCAAGAGACCCAGTACTTC

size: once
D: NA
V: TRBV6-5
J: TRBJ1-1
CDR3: CASSRGRTYEAFF
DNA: TGTGCCAGCAGCCGCGGGAGAACCTACGAAGCTTTCTTT

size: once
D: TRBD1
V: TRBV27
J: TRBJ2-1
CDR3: CASSPPGQKYNEQFF
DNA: TGTGCCAGCAGTCCGCCGGGACAGAAATACAATGAGCAGTTCTTC

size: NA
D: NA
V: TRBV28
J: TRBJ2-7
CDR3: CASSFVLTTSYEQYF
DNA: TGTGCCAGCAGTTTCGTACTGACTACCTCCTACGAGCAGTACTTC

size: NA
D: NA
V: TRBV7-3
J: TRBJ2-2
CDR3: CASSLAVRGELFF
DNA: TGTGCCAGCAGCTTAGCGGTCAGAGGGGAGCTGTTTTTT

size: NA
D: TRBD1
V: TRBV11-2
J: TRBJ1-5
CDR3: CASSHRTGGNQPQHF
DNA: TGTGCCAGCAGCCACAGGACAGGGGGCAATCAGCCCCAGCATTTT

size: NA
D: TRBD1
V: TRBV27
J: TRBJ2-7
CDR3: CASSLGKGGRGRGEQYF
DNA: TGTGCCAGCAGTTTGGGAAAGGGGGGCAGGGGGCGCGGGGAGCAGTACTTC

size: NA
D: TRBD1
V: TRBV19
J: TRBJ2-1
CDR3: CASSIVGTDYNEQFF
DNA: TGTGCCAGTAGTATAGTAGGGACAGATTACAATGAGCAGTTCTTC

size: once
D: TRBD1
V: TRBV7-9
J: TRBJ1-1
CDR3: CASSVRDREEGTEAFF
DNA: TGTGCCAGCAGCGTCCGGGACAGGGAGGAGGGCACTGAAGCTTTCTTT

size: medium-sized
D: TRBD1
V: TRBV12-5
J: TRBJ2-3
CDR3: CASGLGGTGVGTDTQYF
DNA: TGTGCTAGTGGTTTGGGGGGAACAGGGGTTGGCACAGATACGCAGTATTTT

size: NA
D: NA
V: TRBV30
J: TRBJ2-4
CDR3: CAWSVHRTGLRAKNIQYF
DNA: TGTGCCTGGAGTGTACATCGAACAGGGCTTAGGGCCAAAAACATTCAGTACTTC

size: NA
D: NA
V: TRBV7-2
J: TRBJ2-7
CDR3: CASSLAYSGGPLTYEQYF
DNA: TGTGCCAGCAGCTTAGCCTACTCAGGAGGTCCCCTCACCTACGAGCAGTACTTC

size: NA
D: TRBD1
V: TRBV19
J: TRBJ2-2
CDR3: CASSDRGDTGELFF
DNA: TGTGCCAGTAGCGACAGGGGCGACACCGGGGAGCTGTTTTTT

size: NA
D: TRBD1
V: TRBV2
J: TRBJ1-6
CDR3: CASSEPGQGSSPLHF
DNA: TGTGCCAGCAGTGAACCGGGACAGGGGTCTTCACCCCTCCACTTT

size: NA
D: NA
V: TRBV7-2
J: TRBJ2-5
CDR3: CASSLQVPRVQETQYF
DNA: TGTGCCAGCAGCTTACAGGTGCCCAGGGTTCAAGAGACCCAGTACTTC

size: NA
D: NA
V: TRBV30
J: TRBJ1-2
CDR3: CAWSEAPVGGYTF
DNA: TGTGCCTGGAGTGAAGCCCCGGTCGGTGGCTACACCTTC

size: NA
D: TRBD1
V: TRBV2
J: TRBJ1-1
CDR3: CASTPTGVDVGTEAFF
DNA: TGTGCCAGCACCCCGACAGGGGTGGATGTAGGGACTGAAGCTTTCTTT